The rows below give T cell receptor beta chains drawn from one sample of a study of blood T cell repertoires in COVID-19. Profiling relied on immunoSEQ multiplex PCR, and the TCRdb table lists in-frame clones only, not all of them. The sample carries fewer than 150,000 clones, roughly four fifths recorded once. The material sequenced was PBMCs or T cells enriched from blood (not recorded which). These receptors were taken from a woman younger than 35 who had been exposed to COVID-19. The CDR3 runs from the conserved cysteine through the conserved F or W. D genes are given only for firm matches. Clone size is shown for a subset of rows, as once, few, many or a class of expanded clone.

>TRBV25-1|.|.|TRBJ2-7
CASSEGSGGEEYF
TGTGCCAGCAGTGAAGGGTCTGGGGGCGAGGAGTACTTC
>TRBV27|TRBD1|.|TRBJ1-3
CASSQGAGNTIYF
TGTGCCAGCAGTCAGGGGGCTGGAAACACCATATATTTT
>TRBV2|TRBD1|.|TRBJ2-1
CASSADRGRNEQFF
TGTGCCAGCAGTGCAGACAGGGGGCGGAATGAGCAGTTCTTC
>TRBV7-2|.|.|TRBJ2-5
CASSLAGLKETQYF
TGTGCCAGCAGCTTAGCGGGACTGAAAGAGACCCAGTACTTC
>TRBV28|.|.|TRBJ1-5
CASTSPGRGRNQPQHF
TGTGCCAGCACTTCCCCGGGCAGGGGCCGCAATCAGCCCCAGCATTTT
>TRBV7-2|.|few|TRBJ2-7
CASSSHILAPEQYF
TGTGCCAGCAGCTCACACATACTAGCTCCCGAGCAGTACTTC
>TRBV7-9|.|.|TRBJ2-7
CASSLVNSDYSYEQYF
TGTGCCAGCAGCTTAGTAAACAGTGACTACTCCTACGAGCAGTACTTC
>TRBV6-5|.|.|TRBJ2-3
CASSRTGALRDTQYF
TGTGCCAGCAGCCGAACAGGTGCTTTAAGAGATACGCAGTATTTT
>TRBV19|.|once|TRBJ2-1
CASRFGQGPYNEQFF
TGTGCCAGTAGATTTGGCCAGGGGCCCTACAATGAGCAGTTCTTC
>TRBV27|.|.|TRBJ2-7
CASSGHSSYEQYF
TGTGCCAGCAGTGGTCACTCCTCCTACGAGCAGTACTTC
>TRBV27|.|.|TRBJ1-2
CASSLRGQLYGYTF
TGTGCCAGCAGTTTAAGGGGTCAACTTTATGGCTACACCTTC
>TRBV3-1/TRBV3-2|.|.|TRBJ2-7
CASSQGRQFLEQYF
TGTGCCAGCAGCCAGGGGAGGCAGTTTCTCGAGCAGTACTTC
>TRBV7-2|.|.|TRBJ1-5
CASSLGSQNTGQPQHF
TGTGCCAGCAGCTTAGGTTCACAGAATACAGGTCAGCCCCAGCATTTT
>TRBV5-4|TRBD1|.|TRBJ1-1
CASSLPGTVQNTEAFF
TGTGCCAGCAGCTTACCCGGGACAGTTCAGAACACTGAAGCTTTCTTT
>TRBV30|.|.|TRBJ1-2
CAWNPGANLFYGYTF
TGTGCCTGGAACCCGGGAGCTAACCTCTTCTATGGCTACACCTTC
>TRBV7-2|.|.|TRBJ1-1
CASSLSLTVRNTEAFF
TGTGCCAGCAGCCTCTCTCTGACAGTAAGGAACACTGAAGCTTTCTTT
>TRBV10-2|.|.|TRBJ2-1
CASSGAGASYNEQFF
TGCGCCAGCAGTGGGGCGGGGGCGTCCTACAATGAGCAGTTCTTC
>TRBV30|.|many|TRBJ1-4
CAWSVPAARGEKLFF
TGTGCCTGGAGTGTCCCAGCCGCACGGGGTGAAAAACTGTTTTTT
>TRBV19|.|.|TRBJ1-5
CASSIGGRGRQPQHF
TGTGCCAGTAGTATAGGCGGCAGGGGTCGTCAGCCCCAGCATTTT
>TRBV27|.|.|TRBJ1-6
CASRLNYNSPLHF
TGTGCCAGTCGACTGAACTATAATTCACCCCTCCACTTT
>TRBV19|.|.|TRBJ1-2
CASSTQAGARHGYTF
TGTGCCAGTAGCACCCAGGCAGGGGCGCGTCATGGCTACACCTTC
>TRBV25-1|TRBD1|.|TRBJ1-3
CASSGRMDRGPRGNTIYF
TGTGCCAGCAGTGGGCGGATGGACAGGGGTCCGCGTGGAAACACCATATATTTT
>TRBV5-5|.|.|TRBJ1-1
CASSLAPGQYTEAFF
TGTGCCAGCAGCTTGGCCCCCGGACAGTACACTGAAGCTTTCTTT
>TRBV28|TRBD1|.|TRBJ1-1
CASSLNRGSTEAFF
TGTGCCAGCAGTTTAAACAGGGGGAGCACTGAAGCTTTCTTT
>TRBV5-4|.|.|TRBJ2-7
CASSLDRGHEQYF
TGTGCCAGCAGCTTGGATAGGGGCCACGAGCAGTACTTC
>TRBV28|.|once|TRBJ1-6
CASSQSLGSSYNSPLHF
TGTGCCAGCAGTCAAAGTCTGGGGAGCTCCTATAATTCACCCCTCCACTTT
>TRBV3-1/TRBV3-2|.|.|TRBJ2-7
CASSYGQGVGEQYF
TGTGCCAGCAGCTACGGGCAGGGTGTAGGAGAGCAGTACTTC
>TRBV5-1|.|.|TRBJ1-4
CASSLAGENEKLFF
TGCGCCAGCAGCTTGGCAGGGGAGAATGAAAAACTGTTTTTT
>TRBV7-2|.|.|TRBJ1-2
CASSLEQADGYTF
TGTGCCAGCAGCTTAGAACAGGCCGATGGCTACACCTTC
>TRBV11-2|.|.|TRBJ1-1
CASSLAISPEAFF
TGTGCCAGCAGCTTAGCTATATCGCCAGAAGCTTTCTTT
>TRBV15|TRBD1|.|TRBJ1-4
CATSREGTGRGEKLFF
TGTGCCACCAGCAGAGAGGGGACAGGGCGAGGCGAAAAACTGTTTTTT